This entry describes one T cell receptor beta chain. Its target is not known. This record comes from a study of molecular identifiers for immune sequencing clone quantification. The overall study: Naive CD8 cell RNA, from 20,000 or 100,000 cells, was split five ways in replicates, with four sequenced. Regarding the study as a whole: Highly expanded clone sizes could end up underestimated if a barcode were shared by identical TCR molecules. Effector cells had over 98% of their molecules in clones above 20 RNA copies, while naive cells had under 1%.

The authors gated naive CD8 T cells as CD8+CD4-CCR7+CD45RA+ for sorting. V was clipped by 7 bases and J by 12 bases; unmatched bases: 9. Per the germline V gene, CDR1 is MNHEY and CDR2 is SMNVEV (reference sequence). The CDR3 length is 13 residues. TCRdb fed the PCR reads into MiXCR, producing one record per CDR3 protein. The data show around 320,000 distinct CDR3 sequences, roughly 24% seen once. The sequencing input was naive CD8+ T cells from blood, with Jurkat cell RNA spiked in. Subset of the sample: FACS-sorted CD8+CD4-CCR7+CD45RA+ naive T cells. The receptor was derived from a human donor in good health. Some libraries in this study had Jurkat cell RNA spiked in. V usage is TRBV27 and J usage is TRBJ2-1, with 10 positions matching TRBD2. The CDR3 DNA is TGTGCCAGCATGCTACTAGCGGGATCTGTGCAGTTCTTC. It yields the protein CASMLLAGSVQFF.